Following are 9 T cell receptor beta chains from one sample sequenced in a study of patients and donors after allogeneic stem cell transplantation. TCRdb independently ran MiXCR on the RT-PCR reads; one entry per CDR3 protein. Among about a million distinct CDR3 sequences listed, approximately 18% were seen once. The sequenced material came from blood, either unsorted or a sorted T cell fraction (not recorded which). The origin of the receptors is a human donor who was either an allogeneic HSCT recipient or a stem cell or donor lymphocyte infusion donor (not recorded which). It is not recorded whose cells these are; they may come from a transplant donor.

This clonotype was seen more than once but under ten times. The gene calls are TRBV4-3 and TRBJ2-1; 11 nucleotides line up with TRBD2. The CDR3 has 16 residues. Germline trimming cut 3 bases from V and 1 base from J; bases unmatched to any gene: 2. The V gene's germline CDR1 is LGHNA and CDR2 YSLEER. The DNA of the CDR3 is TGCGCCAGCAGCCACAGACTAGCGGGGTCCTACAATGAGCAGTTCTTC. Its protein is CASSHRLAGSYNEQFF.

J is TRBJ2-2 and V is TRBV11-1, with 11 bases that match TRBD2. This CDR3 region has 18 residues. Trimming took 1 base from V and 0 from J; bases not matched to a gene: 4. CDR1 is SGHAT, CDR2 FQDESV, per germline (reference sequence). The CDR3 DNA sequence: TGTGCCAGCAGCTTAGGGGGACTAGCGGCATCGAACACCGGGGAGCTGTTTTTT. Protein: CASSLGGLAASNTGELFF.

Concerning this clonotype: A single base separates this from a much larger clone, so it may be a read error. The chain employs TRBV12-3 or TRBV12-4 and TRBJ2-1; no clear D gene. V lost 6 bases to trimming and J lost 3 bases, with 3 bases between them. The CDR3 is 11 residues long. The CDR3 DNA is TGTGCCAGCAGGATCTACAATGAGCAGTTCTTC. This sequence encodes CASRIYNEQFF.

This clonotype was seen a handful of times. V usage is TRBV12-3 or TRBV12-4 and J usage is TRBJ1-3, with D possibly matching TRBD1 (5 bases). The V end lost 6 bases, the J end lost 0 bases, and 15 bases lay between the germline ends. CDR3 length: 16 amino acids. The CDR3 nucleotides are TGTGCCAGCAGCCGGACAACAATTCTCTCTGGAAACACCATATATTTT. Translated, it gives CASSRTTILSGNTIYF.

The chain links TRBV2 to TRBJ2-3; no clear D. The CDR3 runs 12 residues. The V end lost 6 bases, the J end lost 3 bases, and 7 bases lay between the germline ends. From germline, CDR1 is SNHLY and CDR2 FYNNEI. The chain's CDR3 is CASRGKTDTQYF. CDR3 coding DNA: TGTGCCAGCAGGGGAAAGACAGATACGCAGTATTTT.

This clonotype was seen repeatedly, ten times or more. V is TRBV20-1 and J is TRBJ1-4, with TRBD1 matching 7 bases. This CDR3 contains 12 residues. Germline CDR1 DFQATT, CDR2 SNEGSKA (reference sequence). V lost 4 bases to trimming and J lost 7 bases; unmatched junction nucleotides: 3. CDR3 residues: CSANRGGEKLFF. CDR3 nucleotides: TGCAGTGCTAACAGGGGTGGTGAAAAACTGTTTTTT.

CDR3 protein: CASSQVHGQIYNEQFF. The CDR3 bases are TGCGCCAGCAGCCAAGTGCACGGGCAAATTTACAATGAGCAGTTCTTC. This chain links TRBV4-3 with TRBJ2-1; D uncertain. The V end was cut by 1 base, the J end by 4 bases, with 14 bases between. Per the germline V gene, CDR1 is LGHNA and CDR2 is YSLEER. CDR3 length equals 16 residues.

The genes are TRBV2 and TRBJ1-2, with 7 bases aligning to TRBD1. Germline trimming cut 6 bases from V and 4 bases from J; bases unmatched to any gene: 5. Germline CDR1 reads SNHLY; CDR2 reads FYNNEI. This CDR3 contains 13 residues. CDR3 sequence (DNA): TGTGCCAGCAGCGGGGGACAGTTCTATGGCTACACCTTC. This encodes CASSGGQFYGYTF.

The chain recombines TRBV3-1 with TRBJ1-1; D not certain. Trimming left V 1 base short and J 4 bases short, with 10 bases between. This CDR3 has 14 residues. Germline values: CDR1 LGHDT, CDR2 YNNKEL (reference sequence). This CDR3 is CASSQVSGSTEAFF. DNA for the CDR3: TGTGCCAGCAGCCAAGTATCGGGCAGCACTGAAGCTTTCTTT.